The 22 T cell receptor beta chains in this list originate from one sample, sequenced in a study of cytomegalovirus exposure and HLA in healthy donors. PCR employed 60 Vbeta and 13 Jbeta primers. Only in-frame clones appear in the TCRdb table, and some are missing; sequencing was by immunoSEQ multiplex PCR. The table includes 60,000 to 70,000 clones, roughly four fifths detected once. The sample taken for sequencing was PBMCs. These receptors were obtained from a man aged 45 to 65 in good health and CMV-seronegative.

The rearrangement joins TRBV28 to TRBJ1-5; D is ambiguous. The germline V gene has CDR1 MDHEN and CDR2 SYDVKM. V lost 3 bases to trimming and J lost 10 bases, with 10 bases between them. This CDR3 is 12 amino acids long. The CDR3 spells CASSLAAEPQHF. The CDR3 nucleotides read TGTGCCAGCAGTTTGGCGGCAGAACCCCAGCATTTT.

This clone occurred a few times. The genes are TRBV7-2 and TRBJ1-1, with no clear D. V was clipped by 1 base and J by 1 base, with 4 bases between them. From germline, CDR1 is SGHTA and CDR2 FQGNSA. This CDR3 region has 13 residues. The CDR3 spells CASSLGQNTEAFF. The CDR3 DNA reads TGTGCCAGCAGCTTAGGTCAGAACACTGAAGCTTTCTTT.

The chain has TRBV27 and TRBJ2-7; the D gene is possibly TRBD1 (6 bases). Trimming removed 2 bases from V and 4 bases from J, with 18 bases in between. The CDR3 sequence is 16 residues long. In germline, CDR1 is MNHEY, CDR2 SMNVEV (reference sequence). In DNA, the CDR3 is TGTGCCAGCAGTTTAATAGGGTCCCAGGGGCCTTACGAGCAGTACTTC. Protein sequence: CASSLIGSQGPYEQYF.

The chain is built from TRBV14 and TRBJ2-3, with 11 nucleotides matching TRBD2. This CDR3 comprises 18 residues. Per germline, CDR1 SGHDN and CDR2 FVKESK. V trimming: 0 bases; J trimming: 2 bases; junction bases outside the gene matches: 7. The CDR3 DNA is TGTGCCAGCAGCCAAGAAAACACTAGCGGGGGAGACACAGATACGCAGTATTTT. Residues: CASSQENTSGGDTDTQYF. The variable domain in full, completed from reference TRBV14 and TRBJ2-3, reads EAGVTQFPSHSVIEKGQTVTLRCDPISGHDNLYWYRRVMGKEIKFLLHFVKESKQDESGMPNNRFLAERTGGTYSTLKVQPAELEDSGVYFCASSQENTSGGDTDTQYFGPGTRLTVL.

The V call is TRBV11-2, the J call TRBJ1-1, with D possibly being TRBD1 (5 bases). This CDR3 is built from 13 residues. Deletions cut 1 base from V and 6 bases from J, with 9 bases between. Germline loops: CDR1 SGHAT, CDR2 FQNNGV. This CDR3 reads CASSLGGASEAFF. The CDR3, as DNA: TGTGCCAGCAGCTTAGGCGGGGCCTCTGAAGCTTTCTTT.

This chain connects TRBV5-6 to TRBJ1-2; 8 nucleotides align to TRBD1. The CDR3 runs 16 residues. From germline, CDR1 is SGHDT and CDR2 YYEEEE. Trimming removed 1 base from V and 4 bases from J; junction bases left unmatched: 9. The CDR3 region is CASSLRVGTGGYGYTF. DNA of the CDR3: TGTGCCAGCAGCTTGAGGGTGGGGACAGGTGGCTATGGCTACACCTTC.

The V gene is TRBV7-2, the J gene TRBJ2-1; 7 bases match TRBD2. The CDR3 runs to 16 residues. Germline V gives CDR1 SGHTA, CDR2 FQGNSA. J was trimmed by 6 bases and V by 4 bases; bases with no gene match: 12. CDR3 DNA sequence: TGTGCCAGCAGCTCCCGGGGCGGGAGTGGGGTCAATGAGCAGTTCTTC. It encodes CASSSRGGSGVNEQFF.

This clone was found a few times. The chain combines TRBV28 with TRBJ1-5; D uncertain. Per the germline V gene, CDR1 is MDHEN and CDR2 is SYDVKM. V lost 5 bases and J lost 5, with 19 bases in between. CDR3 length: 16 residues. CDR3: CASSPVSGWRHQPQHF. In DNA, the CDR3 is TGTGCCAGCAGTCCCGTGTCGGGTTGGAGGCATCAGCCCCAGCATTTT.

The sample holds one count of this clone. The genes are TRBV7-6 and TRBJ2-7, with 9 positions matching TRBD1. Trimming removed 5 bases from V and 7 bases from J; junction bases left unmatched: 6. The CDR3 totals 13 residues. Per the germline V gene, CDR1 is SGHVS and CDR2 is FNYEAQ. CDR3 loop: CASSPTGGREQYF. The CDR3 DNA reads TGTGCCAGCAGCCCTACAGGGGGCAGGGAGCAGTACTTC.

The genes are TRBV2 and TRBJ1-1, with TRBD1 matching 7 bases. CDR1 and CDR2 (germline): SNHLY, FYNNEI. This CDR3 has 14 residues. V shed 6 bases and J 3 bases; nucleotides not matched to a gene: 7. The CDR3, as DNA: TGTGCCAGCAGAACAGGGGCTGGGTACACTGAAGCTTTCTTT. This encodes CASRTGAGYTEAFF. The complete variable domain, with remaining parts taken from reference TRBV2 and TRBJ1-1, reads EPEVTQTPSHQVTQMGQEVILRCVPISNHLYFYWYRQILGQKVEFLVSFYNNEISEKSEIFDDQFSVERPDGSNFTLKIRSTKLEDSAMYFCASRTGAGYTEAFFGQGTRLTVV.

Note on this clone: It is unclear where the CDR3 begins or ends on the DNA, so no DNA is shown, and the CDR3 is as TCRdb lists it. The gene calls are TRBV12-2 and TRBJ2-1; the listed D gene, TRBD1, was not tested against the DNA. TRBV12-2 is a pseudogene. The CDR3 is 18 residues long, ends included. The CDR3 is CASRILFARGSLGNEQFF.

The rearrangement uses TRBV4-1 and TRBJ1-1, with 7 bases lining up with TRBD1. V shed 1 base and J 4 bases; nucleotides not matched to a gene: 6. Germline values: CDR1 MGHRA, CDR2 YSYEKL. The CDR3 runs 15 residues. The CDR3 region is CASSQVQGSSTEAFF. CDR3 bases: TGCGCCAGCAGCCAAGTACAGGGGTCGAGCACTGAAGCTTTCTTT.

The chain carries TRBV28 and TRBJ2-3; 9 bases agree with TRBD2. V was clipped by 4 bases and J by 8 bases; unmatched bases: 10. The CDR3 is 15 amino acids. The germline V gene has CDR1 MDHEN and CDR2 SYDVKM. The CDR3 here is CASSSRREGLVTQYF. The CDR3 DNA reads TGTGCCAGCAGTTCGCGGCGGGAGGGCCTGGTTACGCAGTATTTT. Complete variable domain (other parts from reference TRBV28 and TRBJ2-3): DVKVTQSSRYLVKRTGEKVFLECVQDMDHENMFWYRQDPGLGLRLIYFSYDVKMKEKGDIPEGYSVSREKKERFSLILESASTNQTSMYLCASSSRREGLVTQYFGPGTRLTVL.

V is TRBV14 and J is TRBJ1-2, with D tentatively TRBD1 (5 bases). Trimming removed 3 bases from V and 2 bases from J, with 10 bases in between. CDR1 is SGHDN and CDR2 is FVKESK in the germline V gene. The CDR3 contains 14 residues. This CDR3 is CASSQFGANYGYTF. The CDR3 coding sequence is TGTGCCAGCAGCCAGTTTGGGGCCAACTATGGCTACACCTTC.

The sample holds a few counts of this clone. CDR3 in DNA: TGTGCCAGCAGCGTAGGCGGCGGCCCCTACGAGCAGTACTTC. Protein product: CASSVGGGPYEQYF. J is TRBJ2-7 and V is TRBV9; D unresolved. CDR3 size: 14 residues. The germline V and J ends were trimmed by 0 bases and 2 bases, with 9 bases remaining between them. Germline V gene sequence: CDR1 SGDLS, CDR2 YYNGEE.

The rearrangement links TRBV18 to TRBJ2-1; 8 bases are shared with TRBD2. This CDR3 has 16 amino acids. The junction had 10 bases not matched to a gene; V was cut back by 2 bases and J by 7 bases. Germline loops: CDR1 KGHSH, CDR2 LQKENI. The CDR3: CASSPGAGDSSNEQFF. The CDR3 DNA is TGTGCCAGCTCACCAGGAGCGGGAGATTCATCGAATGAGCAGTTCTTC.

The J gene is TRBJ2-7, the V gene TRBV5-8, with D tentatively TRBD1 (6 bases). Deletions cut 3 bases from V and 2 bases from J, with 12 bases between. The CDR3 extends over 14 amino acids. CDR1 and CDR2 (germline): SGHTS, YDEGEE. DNA of the CDR3: TGTGCCAGCAGCTACAAGACAGGCCCCTACGAGCAGTACTTC. Residues: CASSYKTGPYEQYF.

The V call is TRBV30, the J call TRBJ2-3, with a possible D match to TRBD1 (5 bases). The germline V and J ends were trimmed by 6 bases and 2 bases, with 15 bases remaining between them. Germline V gives CDR1 GTSNPN, CDR2 SVGIG (reference sequence). This CDR3 has 14 residues. CDR3 residues: CACQGHKLTDTQYF. The CDR3 DNA is TGTGCCTGCCAAGGACACAAACTCACAGATACGCAGTATTTT.

This chain uses TRBV28 with TRBJ1-5; no reliable D call. Per the germline V gene, CDR1 is MDHEN and CDR2 is SYDVKM. The CDR3 is 14 residues long. The ends were cut back, 1 base at V and 4 bases at J, with 8 bases in the middle. CDR3 nucleotide sequence: TGTGCCAGCAGTTTATTCGCGGCGAATCAGCCCCAGCATTTT. This encodes CASSLFAANQPQHF.

V usage is TRBV27 and J usage is TRBJ1-1, with no clear D. This CDR3 region has 15 residues. Germline CDR1 reads MNHEY; CDR2 reads SMNVEV (reference sequence). V lost 2 bases and J 0 bases, leaving 10 bases between the germline ends. The chain's CDR3 is CASSLNRAMNTEAFF. The CDR3 DNA reads as TGTGCCAGCAGTTTAAACAGAGCCATGAACACTGAAGCTTTCTTT.

The chain's CDR3 is CASSRDRTGDGELFF. CDR3 DNA: TGTGCCAGCTCACGTGACAGGACAGGGGACGGGGAGCTGTTTTTT. The gene calls are TRBV18 and TRBJ2-2; TRBD1 matches 9 bases. J lost 7 bases, V lost 4 bases, and 7 bases had no gene match. This CDR3 has 15 residues. The germline CDR1 and CDR2 sequences are KGHSH and LQKENI.

This clone has a single count. The chain employs TRBV27 and TRBJ1-2, with D possibly matching TRBD1 (6 bases). Per the germline V gene, CDR1 is MNHEY and CDR2 is SMNVEV (reference sequence). The CDR3 runs 13 residues. V gave up 3 bases and J gave up 8 bases, with 13 bases separating them. The CDR3, as DNA: TGTGCCAGCAGTTTCTCGGGGGGCGTCGGCTACACCTTC. It yields the protein CASSFSGGVGYTF.